This T cell receptor (beta chain) originates from a study of T cells after yellow fever vaccination. Template switching by 5'RACE produced TCR cDNA, adding a universal primer site and UMIs. TCRdb re-analysed the 5' RACE reads in MiXCR, keeping a single row per CDR3 protein. The sample records roughly 340,000 distinct CDR3 sequences, roughly 4% being singletons. This clonotype came up many times. What it recognizes is unknown. Study conclusions and caveats: Primary-vaccination clones mostly resurfaced post-booster (96% CD4, approximately 87% CD8).

This receptor was obtained from a man aged 18-30 years who received the YFV17D yellow fever vaccine. The sequencing here drew on PBMCs, taken 5 days after the yellow fever booster vaccination.

The CDR3 sequence: CASSLFGDWETQYF. The CDR3 nucleotides read TGTGCCAGCAGCTTATTTGGGGATTGGGAGACCCAGTACTTC. This chain uses TRBV7-9 with TRBJ2-5; no clear D gene. V was clipped by 2 bases and J by 5 bases, with 12 bases between them. This CDR3 contains 14 residues. Germline V lookup: CDR1 SEHNR, CDR2 FQNEAQ (reference sequence).